The rows below give T cell receptor beta chains drawn from one sample of a study of naive and memory T cell subsets. Each CDR3 protein is one row after TCRdb ran MiXCR on the UMI-ligation and nested PCR reads. The data contain 90,000 to 120,000 distinct CDR3 sequences, approximately 14% of them singletons. Sequencing was performed on naive CD8+ T cells from blood. These receptors originate from a human donor in good health. Each CDR3 is given with its conserved first and last residue.

j_call v_call cdr3_aa
TRBJ1-2 TRBV7-9 CASTGDRGNGGYTF
TRBJ1-1 TRBV25-1 CASSDRRGTEAFF
TRBJ1-1 TRBV12-3/TRBV12-4 CASSLVANTEAFF
TRBJ1-3 TRBV12-3/TRBV12-4 CASSPLSSGNTIYF
TRBJ2-3 TRBV10-3 CAIMQGSTDTQYF
TRBJ1-1 TRBV4-3 CASSYALMNTEAFF
TRBJ2-3 TRBV7-9 CASSQQTDTQYF
TRBJ2-7 TRBV9 CASSVASSYEQYF
TRBJ1-1 TRBV4-3 CASSQDTNMNTEAFF
TRBJ2-5 TRBV4-2 CASSQDTGPETQYF
TRBJ2-7 TRBV5-5 CASSSTNQAVYEQYF
TRBJ1-5 TRBV19 CASSILTEYSNQPQHF
TRBJ2-3 TRBV29-1 CSVAEASVTDTQYF
TRBJ1-6 TRBV28 CASNVGGSSYNSPLHF
TRBJ1-2 TRBV13 CASSSNAGGAAEGYTF
TRBJ1-2 TRBV30 CAWSVSLLGDGYTF
TRBJ2-7 TRBV29-1 CSVAGQGGTSGSPYEQYF
TRBJ2-5 TRBV14 CASSQQLAGELETQYF
TRBJ1-2 TRBV27 CASSLTGRGYTF
TRBJ2-1 TRBV5-6 CASRDSSNEQFF
TRBJ1-1 TRBV6-5 CASSYSFWDRVMGTEAFF
TRBJ1-2 TRBV5-1 CASSSDRGLGYGYTF